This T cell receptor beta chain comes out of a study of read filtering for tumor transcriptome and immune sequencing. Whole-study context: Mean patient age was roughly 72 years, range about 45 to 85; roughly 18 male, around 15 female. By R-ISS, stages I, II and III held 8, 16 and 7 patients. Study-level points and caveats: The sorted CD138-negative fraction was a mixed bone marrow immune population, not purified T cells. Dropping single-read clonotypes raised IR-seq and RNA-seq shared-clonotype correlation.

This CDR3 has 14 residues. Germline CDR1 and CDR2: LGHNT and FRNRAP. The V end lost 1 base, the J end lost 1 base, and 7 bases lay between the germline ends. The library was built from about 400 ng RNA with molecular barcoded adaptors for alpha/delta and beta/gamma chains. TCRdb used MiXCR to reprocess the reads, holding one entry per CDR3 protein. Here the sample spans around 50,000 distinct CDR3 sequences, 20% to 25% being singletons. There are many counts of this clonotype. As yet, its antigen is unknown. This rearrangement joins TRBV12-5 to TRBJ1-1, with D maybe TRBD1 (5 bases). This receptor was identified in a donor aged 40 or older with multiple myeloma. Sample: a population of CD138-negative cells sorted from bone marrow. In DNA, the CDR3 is TGTGCTAGTGGTTTGGGGGGGAGGAACACTGAAGCTTTCTTT. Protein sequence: CASGLGGRNTEAFF.